One and the same sample provided the 5 T cell receptor beta chains below, sequenced in a study of identical twins. TCRdb recomputed calls from the 5' RACE reads with MiXCR, one row per CDR3 protein. The profile covers 650,000 to 750,000 distinct CDR3 sequences, with 20% to 25% appearing a single time and about 4.3% taken by the ten largest. A further study also used this sample, focusing on T cells expressing NK-cell markers.

The sequencing input was PBMCs. Source of these receptors: a young woman in good health.

The V and J genes are TRBV12-3 or TRBV12-4 and TRBJ2-3; 13 positions agree with TRBD2. Unmatched junction bases numbered 9, after V lost 5 bases and J lost 4 bases. CDR3 length: 17 amino acids. CDR3 in amino acids: CASSRPGLAGYADTQYF. CDR3 nucleotides: TGTGCCAGCAGTCGCCCGGGACTAGCGGGATATGCAGATACGCAGTATTTT.

The table lists this clonotype with a few counts. The chain links TRBV9 to TRBJ2-2, with TRBD2 matching over 9 bases. Germline V gene sequence: CDR1 SGDLS, CDR2 YYNGEE. J was trimmed by 4 bases and V by 1 base; bases with no gene match: 2. The CDR3 has 15 amino acids. The CDR3 coding sequence is TGTGCCAGCAGCGTACTAGCGGGGATCACCGGGGAGCTGTTTTTT. Translating it yields CASSVLAGITGELFF.

The table lists this clonotype with a count of one. The chain joins TRBV2 to TRBJ2-3; 7 positions agree with TRBD1. CDR3 size: 11 residues. The germline CDR1 and CDR2 sequences are SNHLY and FYNNEI. J lost 7 bases, V lost 6 bases, and 1 base had no gene match. CDR3 sequence: CASRQGNTQYF. The CDR3 DNA follows: TGTGCCAGCAGACAGGGGAATACGCAGTATTTT.

The chain is built from TRBV4-1 and TRBJ2-5; D not resolved. Germline CDR1 reads MGHRA; CDR2 reads YSYEKL. The CDR3 sequence is 14 residues long. V shed 2 bases and J shed 7 bases, with 14 bases lying between them. The CDR3 sequence: CASSQYPSTATQYF. The CDR3 nucleotides are TGCGCCAGCAGCCAATATCCTAGTACTGCGACCCAGTACTTC.

This clonotype was found many times. This sequence joins TRBV7-2 and TRBJ2-3; 10 bases agree with TRBD2. Germline V CDR1 and CDR2: SGHTA, FQGNSA. With V trimmed by 3 bases and J by 8 bases, 5 bases remained unmatched. The CDR3 runs to 14 residues. Written as DNA, the CDR3 is TGTGCCAGCAGCTTTCTAGCGGGAGAGGGTACGCAGTATTTT. As protein: CASSFLAGEGTQYF.